The clone carrying this T cell receptor beta chain was seen a few times. Its antigen is currently unknown. This specimen belongs to a study of identical twins. It was template switching that added a universal primer site, and there were unique molecular identifiers on the cDNA. TCRdb re-called the 5' RACE reads with MiXCR, one entry per CDR3 protein. The sample has about 520,000 distinct CDR3 sequences, about 20% seen once; the top ten hold about 0.93%. The germline V gene encodes CDR1 SEHNR and CDR2 FQNEAQ (reference sequence). The V and J ends lost 1 base and 1 base respectively, with 7 bases between them. The CDR3 extends over 14 amino acids. Study-wide results and limits: The models systematically underestimated how much out-of-frame TCR alpha was shared in monozygotic twins.

These records were also assigned to another study, of T cells expressing NK-cell markers. That work states: The CD3+CD56-NKG2C+ fraction was also led by these clonotypes in a handful of donors. Whether the expanded NKG2C+ T cell clones recognized HCMV remained unclear.

The gene calls are TRBV7-9 and TRBJ2-5, with no clear D. This receptor was taken from a woman between 18 and 29 years old in good health. Sequences were obtained from CD4+ T cells sorted from blood. The CDR3 region has the DNA TGTGCCAGCAGCTTAGAGCTGACCCAAGAGACCCAGTACTTC. Encoded protein: CASSLELTQETQYF.